A selection of T cell receptor beta chains follows, all from one sample in a study of blood T cell repertoires in COVID-19. Assay used: immunoSEQ multiplex PCR; TCRdb lists only in-frame clones, some missing. The data hold 80,000 to 100,000 clones, with 90% observed a single time. Material: peripheral blood. The receptors were sampled from a man in his fifties or sixties with acute or convalescent COVID-19. CDR3s include the opening cysteine and the closing phenylalanine or tryptophan. The order of the fields is J gene, V gene, CDR3 protein.

j_gene: TRBJ1-2; v_gene: TRBV3-1/TRBV3-2; CDR3aa: CASSGDSGGYTF
j_gene: TRBJ1-6; v_gene: TRBV27; CDR3aa: CASSLDRVSPLHF
j_gene: TRBJ2-7; v_gene: TRBV28; CDR3aa: CASSAVSYEQYF
j_gene: TRBJ1-4; v_gene: TRBV2; CDR3aa: CATDLQGGRGKLFF
j_gene: TRBJ1-4; v_gene: TRBV18; CDR3aa: CASSPGWGEKLFF
j_gene: TRBJ1-1; v_gene: TRBV7-6; CDR3aa: CASSLRQKNTEAFF
j_gene: TRBJ1-2; v_gene: TRBV27; CDR3aa: CASRRRGTGYTF
j_gene: TRBJ2-2; v_gene: TRBV2; CDR3aa: CASRETGVGELFF
j_gene: TRBJ1-5; v_gene: TRBV7-2; CDR3aa: CASSLNLNQPQHF
j_gene: TRBJ2-5; v_gene: TRBV25-1; CDR3aa: CASRRTGQETQYF
j_gene: TRBJ1-2; v_gene: TRBV28; CDR3aa: CASRTPGGVLGYTF
j_gene: TRBJ2-2; v_gene: TRBV6-5; CDR3aa: CASSPLAGVTGELFF
j_gene: TRBJ2-7; v_gene: TRBV18; CDR3aa: CASSPGGPYEQYF
j_gene: TRBJ1-1; v_gene: TRBV28; CDR3aa: CASSLAGMNTEAFF
j_gene: TRBJ1-2; v_gene: TRBV6-6; CDR3aa: CASSGTPAGNYGYTF
j_gene: TRBJ1-2; v_gene: TRBV5-1; CDR3aa: CASSLRTGKDDGYTF
j_gene: TRBJ1-5; v_gene: TRBV28; CDR3aa: CASSPGDLGSQPQHF
j_gene: TRBJ2-7; v_gene: TRBV30; CDR3aa: CAWSIQQGAEQYF
j_gene: TRBJ2-2; v_gene: TRBV14; CDR3aa: CASSTGGSWTGELFF